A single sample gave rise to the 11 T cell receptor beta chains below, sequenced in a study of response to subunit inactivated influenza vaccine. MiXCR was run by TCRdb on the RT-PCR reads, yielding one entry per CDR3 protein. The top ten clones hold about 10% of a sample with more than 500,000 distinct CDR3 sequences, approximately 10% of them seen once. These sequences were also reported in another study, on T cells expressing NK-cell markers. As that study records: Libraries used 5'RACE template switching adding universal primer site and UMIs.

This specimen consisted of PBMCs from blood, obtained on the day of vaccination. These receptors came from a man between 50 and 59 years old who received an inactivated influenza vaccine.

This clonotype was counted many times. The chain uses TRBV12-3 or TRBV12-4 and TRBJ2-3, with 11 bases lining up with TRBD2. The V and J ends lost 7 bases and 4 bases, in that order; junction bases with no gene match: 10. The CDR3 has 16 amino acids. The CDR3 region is CASTPSGTSGADTQYF. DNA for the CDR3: TGTGCCAGCACCCCTTCCGGGACTAGCGGTGCAGATACGCAGTATTTT.

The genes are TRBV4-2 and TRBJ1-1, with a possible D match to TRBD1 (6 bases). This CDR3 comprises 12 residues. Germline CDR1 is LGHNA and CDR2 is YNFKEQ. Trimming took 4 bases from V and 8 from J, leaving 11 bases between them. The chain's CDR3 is CASSRDTGEAFF. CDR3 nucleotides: TGTGCCAGCAGCCGCGATACAGGGGAAGCTTTCTTT.

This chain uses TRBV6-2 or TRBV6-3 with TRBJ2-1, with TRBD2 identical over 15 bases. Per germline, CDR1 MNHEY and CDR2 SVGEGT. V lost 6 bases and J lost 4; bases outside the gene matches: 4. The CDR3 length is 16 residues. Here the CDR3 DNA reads TGTGCCAGCAGCATCGGGACTAGCGGGGGGTACAATGAGCAGTTCTTC. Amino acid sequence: CASSIGTSGGYNEQFF.

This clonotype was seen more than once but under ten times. The CDR3 nucleotides are TGTGCCAGCAGCCCAAGACAGGGGCGAGGGGAGACCCAGTACTTC. Protein sequence: CASSPRQGRGETQYF. The gene calls are TRBV7-9 and TRBJ2-5; 8 nucleotides match TRBD1. Germline CDR1 and CDR2: SEHNR and FQNEAQ (reference sequence). The CDR3 runs to 15 residues. The ends lost 5 bases at V and 5 bases at J; junction bases unmatched: 10. The full variable domain, in which reference TRBV7-9 and TRBJ2-5 provide the parts outside the CDR3, is DTGVSQNPRHKITKRGQNVTFRCDPISEHNRLYWYRQTLGQGPEFLTYFQNEAQLEKSRLLSDRFSAERPKGSFSTLEIQRTEQGDSAMYLCASSPRQGRGETQYFGPGTRLLVL.

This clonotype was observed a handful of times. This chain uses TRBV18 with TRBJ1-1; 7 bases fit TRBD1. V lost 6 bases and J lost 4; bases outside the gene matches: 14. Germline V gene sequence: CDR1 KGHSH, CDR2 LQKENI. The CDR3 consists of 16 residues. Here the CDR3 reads CASSPGDSADGTEAFF. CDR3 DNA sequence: TGTGCCAGCTCTCCTGGGGACAGTGCTGACGGCACTGAAGCTTTCTTT.

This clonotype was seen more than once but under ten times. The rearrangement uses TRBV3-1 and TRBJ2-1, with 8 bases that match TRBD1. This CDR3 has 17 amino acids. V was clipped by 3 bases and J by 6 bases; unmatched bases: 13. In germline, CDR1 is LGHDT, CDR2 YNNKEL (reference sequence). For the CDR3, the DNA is TGTGCCAGCAGCCAGGTCACAGGGGGTGACCCGGGCAATGAGCAGTTCTTC. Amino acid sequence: CASSQVTGGDPGNEQFF.

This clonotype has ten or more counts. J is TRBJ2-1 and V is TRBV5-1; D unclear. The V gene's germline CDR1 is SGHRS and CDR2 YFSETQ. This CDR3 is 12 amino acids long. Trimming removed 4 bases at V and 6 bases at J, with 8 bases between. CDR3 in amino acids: CASSINSNEQFF. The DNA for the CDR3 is TGCGCCAGCAGCATCAACTCCAATGAGCAGTTCTTC.

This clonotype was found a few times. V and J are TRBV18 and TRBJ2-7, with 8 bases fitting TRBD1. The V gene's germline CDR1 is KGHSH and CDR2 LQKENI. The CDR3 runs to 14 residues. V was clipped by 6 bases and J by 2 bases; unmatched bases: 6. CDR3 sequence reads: CASSPDRATYEQYF. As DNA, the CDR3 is TGTGCCAGCTCTCCGGACAGGGCCACCTACGAGCAGTACTTC.

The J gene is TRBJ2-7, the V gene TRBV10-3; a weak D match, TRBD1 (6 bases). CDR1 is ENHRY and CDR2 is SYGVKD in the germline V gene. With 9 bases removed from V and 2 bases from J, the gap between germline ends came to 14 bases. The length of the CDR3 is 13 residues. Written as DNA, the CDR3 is TGTGCCATTAGAGACAGGCATCCCTACGAGCAGTACTTC. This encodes CAIRDRHPYEQYF.

CDR3 residues: CAWEGRSSYNEQFF. CDR3 nucleotide sequence: TGTGCCTGGGAAGGACGGAGCTCCTACAATGAGCAGTTCTTC. The chain employs TRBV30 and TRBJ2-1; D remains ambiguous. The V end was cut by 5 bases, the J end by 0 bases, with 11 bases between. The CDR3 has 14 amino acids. Germline values: CDR1 GTSNPN, CDR2 SVGIG (reference sequence).

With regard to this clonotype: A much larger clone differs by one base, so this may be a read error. CDR3 in amino acids: CASSLNRDISYERYF. The CDR3 DNA is TGTGCCAGCAGCCTAAACCGGGACATCTCCTACGAGCGGTACTTC. The rearrangement uses TRBV28 and TRBJ2-7, with D perhaps matching TRBD1 (6 bases). The CDR3 contains 15 residues. CDR1 is MDHEN and CDR2 is SYDVKM in the germline V gene. The whole variable domain, filled in from reference TRBV28 and TRBJ2-7, reads DVKVTQSSRYLVKRTGEKVFLECVQDMDHENMFWYRQDPGLGLRLIYFSYDVKMKEKGDIPEGYSVSREKKERFSLILESASTNQTSMYLCASSLNRDISYERYFGPGTRLTVT.